The 7 T cell receptor beta chains below all came from one sample that was sequenced in a study of T cell repertoires in cytomegalovirus infection. No antigen has been assigned to these receptors. TCRdb recomputed calls from the reads with MiXCR, one row per CDR3 protein. The sample includes around 300,000 distinct CDR3 sequences, around 20% of them seen just once. The material was cultured PBMCs, obtained from culture after CMV antigen stimulation. Receptors originate from a human donor in good health (CMV status not recorded). Some clones in this sample may be carry-over from other donors' samples.

The J gene is TRBJ2-5, the V gene TRBV7-6; D is unclear. Germline lookup yields CDR1 SGHVS and CDR2 FNYEAQ. The CDR3 extends over 11 amino acids. Trimming took 7 bases from V and 3 from J, leaving 6 bases between them. The CDR3 reads CASTEEETQYF. The CDR3 region has the DNA TGTGCCAGCACCGAGGAAGAGACCCAGTACTTC.

In this sample, this clonotype turned up once. The chain couples TRBV11-1 to TRBJ2-7, with D maybe TRBD1 (5 bases). Trimming removed 5 bases at V and 3 bases at J, with 11 bases between. CDR3 size: 13 residues. CDR1 SGHAT and CDR2 FQDESV come from the germline V gene (reference sequence). The CDR3 spells CASSTPQGYEQYF. DNA for the CDR3: TGTGCCAGCAGCACCCCCCAGGGCTACGAGCAGTACTTC. Full variable domain (remainder filled in from reference TRBV11-1 and TRBJ2-7): EAEVAQSPRYKITEKSQAVAFWCDPISGHATLYWYRQILGQGPELLVQFQDESVVDDSQLPKDRFSAERLKGVDSTLKIQPAELGDSAMYLCASSTPQGYEQYFGPGTRLTVT.

In this sample, this clonotype turned up many times. CDR3 amino acids: CASSSGSRVSSYNEQFF. The DNA for the CDR3 is TGTGCCAGCAGTTCCGGTAGCCGGGTTAGCTCCTACAATGAGCAGTTCTTC. V and J are TRBV6-6 and TRBJ2-1; D is ambiguous. This CDR3 comprises 17 residues. V was trimmed by 4 bases and J by 0 bases, leaving 16 bases between them. Looked up from germline, CDR1 is MNHNY and CDR2 is SVGAGI (reference sequence).

The chain joins TRBV4-1 to TRBJ2-1, with D uncertain. The CDR3 runs to 14 residues. Germline V gene sequence: CDR1 MGHRA, CDR2 YSYEKL. The V end was cut by 5 bases, the J end by 10 bases, with 18 bases between. The CDR3 loop reads CASSSLLSVGEQFF. In nucleotides, the CDR3 is TGCGCCAGCAGCAGCCTTCTAAGTGTGGGGGAGCAGTTCTTC.

This clonotype was seen repeatedly, ten times or more. The rearrangement uses TRBV27 and TRBJ2-5, with TRBD1 matching over 10 bases. This CDR3 has 14 amino acids. The V gene end was trimmed by 5 bases and the J gene end by 5 bases; junction bases not matched to a gene: 5. CDR1 and CDR2 (germline): MNHEY, SMNVEV (reference sequence). Here the CDR3 DNA reads TGTGCCAGCAGTGGGACAGGGGCTGGGGAGACCCAGTACTTC. Amino acid sequence: CASSGTGAGETQYF.

The chain employs TRBV11-3 and TRBJ2-3; 8 bases map to TRBD2. There are 13 residues in the CDR3. Trimming cost V 3 bases and J 14 bases; bases outside gene matches: 10. The germline V gene encodes CDR1 SGHNT and CDR2 YENEEA. The CDR3 DNA is TGTGCCAGCAGCTTGAGGGGAAGCGGGAGTCCGTATTTT. This gives the protein CASSLRGSGSPYF.

This clonotype has only a few counts. The gene calls are TRBV4-3 and TRBJ2-3; 7 positions agree with TRBD1. V lost 5 bases to trimming and J lost 4 bases; unmatched junction nucleotides: 12. The CDR3 loop spans 16 amino acids. Germline V gene sequence: CDR1 LGHNA, CDR2 YSLEER. The CDR3 spells CASSTSARQGPDTQYF. CDR3 DNA sequence: TGCGCCAGCAGCACTTCAGCCCGACAGGGCCCAGATACGCAGTATTTT.